This T cell receptor beta chain was observed in a study of T cells in Graves' hyperthyroidism and ophthalmopathy (dated by TCRdb to the late 2010s). Concerning the study at large: Peripheral blood was sampled at the time of initial diagnosis, prior to any treatment. TCR V-J signatures able to tell the groups apart were searched for in a discovery cohort of 90 to 100 patients, of whom around 43 had Graves' ophthalmopathy and some 60 had stable Graves' hyperthyroidism. Prospective prediction of ophthalmopathy was tested in an independent validation cohort of approximately 18 hyperthyroidism patients and 17 patients who later progressed to ophthalmopathy. The 100 discovery patients were divided at random into training and test sets in a 7:3 ratio. In addition, the study compared T-cell repertoires in thyroid tissue and in blood from roughly 6 Graves' hyperthyroidism patients. Following sampling, methimazole starting at 30 mg daily was given to hyperthyroidism patients, and high-dose intravenous methylprednisolone was given to ophthalmopathy patients. The paper describes TCR Vbeta CDR3 sequencing of 140 or so peripheral blood samples, made up of roughly 45 ophthalmopathy patients, 70 to 75 hyperthyroidism patients and roughly 17 progressor patients. The paper as a whole reports these results and caveats: A 13 V-J signature model separated ophthalmopathy from stable hyperthyroidism, with just over 85% sensitivity and roughly 81% specificity in cross-validation and 80%/75% in testing. In validation, the model predicted progression to ophthalmopathy with approximately 71% sensitivity and roughly 75% specificity, a median of 6.5 months before onset. Most expanded thyroid clonotypes (frequency above 0.001) were also detected in blood, a finding suggesting that blood repertoires may reflect thyroid immune responses. Sample size was not statistically predetermined, and investigators were not blinded to group allocation.

CDR1 and CDR2 are drawn from the germline V gene: SQVTM, ANQGSEA. Reading from cysteine to phenylalanine, the CDR3 counts 14 amino acids. Here the CDR3 DNA is all that survives: 42 bases in frame from base 1. Germline trimming: 5 bases from V, 7 bases from J; junction bases outside gene matches: 11. Ophthalmopathy patients had moderately to severely active disease, Clinical Activity Score of at least 3, NOSPECS grade of at least 4, and duration under 3 months. The study excluded patients with uncontrolled infections, other autoimmune diseases, pregnancy or lactation. Diagnoses were based on clinical symptoms, serum thyroxine and TRAb, thyroid ultrasound and orbital computed tomography. PBMCs were separated from about 10 ml of fresh peripheral blood using Ficoll-Paque density gradient centrifugation. Trizol reagent was used to extract total RNA, and RNA quality was then checked on an Agilent 2100 Bioanalyzer.

Amplification of TCR beta CDR3 regions was carried out from RNA transcripts. The TCR CDR3 was subjected to a first round of RT-PCR using the HTBI primer set and the Qiagen OneStep RT-PCR kit. Libraries were constructed in a second round of multiplex PCR, after which size selection and purification were performed. Libraries were sequenced paired-end with 100 bp reads on an Illumina HiSeq2000. The paper's data handling went like this. SOAPnuke was used to process the raw data, throwing out any read that contained adapters or uncalled bases, had a mean Phred below 15, or lacked an exact constant-primer or identifier match. High-quality paired reads were merged using COPE v1.2.5, and each unique nucleotide sequence was defined as a clonotype. MiTCR v1.1 was used to align clonotypes to the IMGT TRBV, TRBD and TRBJ reference segments. Analysis was restricted to V-J combinations with a frequency above 0.0001, which covered about 99% of repertoires. The TCS score was defined as the ratio of F50 (clonal expansion) to E x V (chaos), calculated using BLOSUM62-based TCRdist between CDR3 peptides within each V-J. Welch's t-statistics and random forest reduced 500 to 650 V-J features to 10 to 15, which were used in a naive Bayes classifier (R e1071). The public sequencing data were trimmed at Q25 with fastp and processed into clonotypes with MiXCR by TCRdb, which kept only in-frame beta chains. Duplicate CDR3 protein sequences are folded into a single record with the most common DNA and genes. The V and J calls and clone size are TCRdb's, not the authors'. The sample data list roughly 290,000 distinct CDR3 sequences, and about a sixth of these were observed just once. The ten largest account for 55% to 60% of the sample.

In this sample, this clonotype turned up a few times. Its recognized antigen is unknown. No qualities accompany the bases; no much larger clone lies one base away. This receptor was taken from a woman aged 55-69 years with Graves' ophthalmopathy. The sequencing sample was made of blood. In this chain, TRBV29-1 is recombined with TRBJ2-7; 10 nucleotides in the junction match TRBD1. The nucleotides are TGCAGCGTTAGATTTGGACAGGGGGGGGGAGAGCAGTACTTC. Its coded protein is CSVRFGQGGGEQYF.